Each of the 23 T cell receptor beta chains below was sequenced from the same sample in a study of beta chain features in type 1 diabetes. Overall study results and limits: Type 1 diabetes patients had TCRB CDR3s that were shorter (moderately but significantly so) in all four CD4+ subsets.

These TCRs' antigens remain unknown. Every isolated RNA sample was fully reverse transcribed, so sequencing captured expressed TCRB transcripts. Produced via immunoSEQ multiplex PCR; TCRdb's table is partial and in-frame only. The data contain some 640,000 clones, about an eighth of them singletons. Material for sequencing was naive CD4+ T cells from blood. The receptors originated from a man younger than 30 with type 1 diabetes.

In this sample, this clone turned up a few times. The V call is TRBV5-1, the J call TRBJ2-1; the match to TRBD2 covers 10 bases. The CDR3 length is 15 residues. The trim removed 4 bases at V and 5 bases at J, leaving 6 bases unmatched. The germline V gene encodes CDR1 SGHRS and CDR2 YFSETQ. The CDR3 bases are TGCGCCAGCAGCGGCGGGACTAGCGTCAACAATGAGCAGTTCTTC. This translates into CASSGGTSVNNEQFF. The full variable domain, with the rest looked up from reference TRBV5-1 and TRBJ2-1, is KAGVTQTPRYLIKTRGQQVTLSCSPISGHRSVSWYQQTPGQGLQFLFEYFSETQRNKGNFPGRFSGRQFSNSRSEMNVSTLELGDSALYLCASSGGTSVNNEQFFGPGTRLTVL.

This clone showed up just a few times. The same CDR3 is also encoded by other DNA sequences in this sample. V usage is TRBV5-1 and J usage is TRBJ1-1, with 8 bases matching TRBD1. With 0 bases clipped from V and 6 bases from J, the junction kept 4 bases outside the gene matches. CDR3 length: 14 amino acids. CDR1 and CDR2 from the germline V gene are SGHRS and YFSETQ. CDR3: CASSLGQGYAEAFF. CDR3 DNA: TGCGCCAGCAGCTTGGGACAGGGGTATGCTGAAGCTTTCTTT.

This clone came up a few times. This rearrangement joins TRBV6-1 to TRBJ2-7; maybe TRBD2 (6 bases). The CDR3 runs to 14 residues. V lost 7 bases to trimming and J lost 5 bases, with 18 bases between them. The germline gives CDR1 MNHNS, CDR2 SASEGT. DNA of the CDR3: TGTGCCAGCACCGAAGGGAGGAGCTTTGACGAGCAGTACTTC. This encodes CASTEGRSFDEQYF.

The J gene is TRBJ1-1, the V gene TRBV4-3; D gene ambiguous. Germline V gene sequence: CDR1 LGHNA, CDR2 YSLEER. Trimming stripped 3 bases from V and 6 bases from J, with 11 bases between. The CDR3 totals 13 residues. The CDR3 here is CASSQEPGAEAFF. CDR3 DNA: TGCGCCAGCAGCCAGGAGCCCGGAGCTGAAGCTTTCTTT.

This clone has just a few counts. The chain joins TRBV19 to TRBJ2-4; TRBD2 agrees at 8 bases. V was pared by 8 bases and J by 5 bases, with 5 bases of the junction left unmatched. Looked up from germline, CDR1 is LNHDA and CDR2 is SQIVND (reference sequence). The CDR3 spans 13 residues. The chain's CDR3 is CASREGLENIQYF. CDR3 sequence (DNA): TGTGCCAGTCGGGAGGGCCTGGAAAACATTCAGTACTTC.

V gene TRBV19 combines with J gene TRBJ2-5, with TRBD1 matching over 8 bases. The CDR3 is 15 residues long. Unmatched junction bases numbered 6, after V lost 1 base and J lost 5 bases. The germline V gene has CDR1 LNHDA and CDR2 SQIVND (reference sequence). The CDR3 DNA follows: TGTGCCAGTAGTATAGGACAGGGGATCTGGGAGACCCAGTACTTC. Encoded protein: CASSIGQGIWETQYF.

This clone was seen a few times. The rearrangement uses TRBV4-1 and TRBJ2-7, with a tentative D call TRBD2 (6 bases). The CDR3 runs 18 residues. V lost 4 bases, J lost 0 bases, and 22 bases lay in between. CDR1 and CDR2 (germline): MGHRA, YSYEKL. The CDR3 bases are TGCGCCAGCAGCCCCCCTGCGGGGATAGGGCTTAGCTCCTACGAGCAGTACTTC. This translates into CASSPPAGIGLSSYEQYF.

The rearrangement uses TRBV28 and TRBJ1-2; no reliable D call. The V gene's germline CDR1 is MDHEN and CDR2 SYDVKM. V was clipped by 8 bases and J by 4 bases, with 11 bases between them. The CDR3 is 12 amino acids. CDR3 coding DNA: TGTGCCAGCCAAGGGTTTATCTATGGCTACACCTTC. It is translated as CASQGFIYGYTF.

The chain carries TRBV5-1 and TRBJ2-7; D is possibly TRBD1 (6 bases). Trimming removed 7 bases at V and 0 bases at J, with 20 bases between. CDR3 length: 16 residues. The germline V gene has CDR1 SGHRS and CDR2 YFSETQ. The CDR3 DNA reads TGCGCCAGCCGCGCCTTCAGGGGCAGAGACTCCTACGAGCAGTACTTC. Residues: CASRAFRGRDSYEQYF.

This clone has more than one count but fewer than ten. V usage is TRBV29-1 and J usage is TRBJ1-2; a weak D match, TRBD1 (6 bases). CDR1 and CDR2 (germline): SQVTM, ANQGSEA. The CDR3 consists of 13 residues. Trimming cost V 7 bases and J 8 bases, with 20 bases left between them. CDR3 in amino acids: CSALLGAAWGYTF. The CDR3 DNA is TGCAGCGCTCTTCTGGGGGCGGCGTGGGGCTACACCTTC.

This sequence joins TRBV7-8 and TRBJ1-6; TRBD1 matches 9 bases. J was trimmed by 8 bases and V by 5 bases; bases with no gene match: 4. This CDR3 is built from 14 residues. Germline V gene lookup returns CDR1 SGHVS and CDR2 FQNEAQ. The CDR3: CASSKDRGDSPLHF. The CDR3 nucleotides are TGTGCCAGCAGCAAGGACAGGGGAGATTCACCCCTCCACTTT.

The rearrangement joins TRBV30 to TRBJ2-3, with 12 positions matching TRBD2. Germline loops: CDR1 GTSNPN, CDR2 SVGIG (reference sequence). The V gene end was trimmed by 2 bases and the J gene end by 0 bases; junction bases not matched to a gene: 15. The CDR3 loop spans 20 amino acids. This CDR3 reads CAWSPFLAGGLIRSTDTQYF. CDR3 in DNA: TGTGCCTGGAGTCCATTCCTAGCGGGGGGGCTTATAAGAAGCACAGATACGCAGTATTTT.

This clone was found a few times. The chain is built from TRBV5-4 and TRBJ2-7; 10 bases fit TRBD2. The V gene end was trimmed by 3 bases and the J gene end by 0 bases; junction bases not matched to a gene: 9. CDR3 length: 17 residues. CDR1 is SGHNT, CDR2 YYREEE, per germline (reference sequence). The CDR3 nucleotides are TGTGCCAGCAGCTCCTCTAGCGGGAGCCCACTCTCCTACGAGCAGTACTTC. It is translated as CASSSSSGSPLSYEQYF.

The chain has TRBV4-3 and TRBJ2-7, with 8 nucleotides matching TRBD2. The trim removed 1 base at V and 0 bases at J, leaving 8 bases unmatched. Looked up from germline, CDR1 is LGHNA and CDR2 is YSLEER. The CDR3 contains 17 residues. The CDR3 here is CASSQAPAGGGSYEQYF. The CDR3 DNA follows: TGCGCCAGCAGCCAAGCCCCCGCGGGGGGCGGCTCCTACGAGCAGTACTTC.

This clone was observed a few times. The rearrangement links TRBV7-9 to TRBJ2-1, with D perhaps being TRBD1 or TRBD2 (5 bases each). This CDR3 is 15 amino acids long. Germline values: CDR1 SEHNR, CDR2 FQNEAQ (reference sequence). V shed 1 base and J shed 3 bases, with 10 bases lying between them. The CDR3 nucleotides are TGTGCCAGCAGCTTAGGGGACCCCCGCTACAATGAGCAGTTCTTC. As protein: CASSLGDPRYNEQFF.

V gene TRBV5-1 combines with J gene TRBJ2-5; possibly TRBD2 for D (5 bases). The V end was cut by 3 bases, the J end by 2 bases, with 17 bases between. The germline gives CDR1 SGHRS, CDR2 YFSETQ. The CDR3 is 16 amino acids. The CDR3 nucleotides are TGCGCCAGCAGCTCCGGGGAAGGAGCTTATCAAGAGACCCAGTACTTC. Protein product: CASSSGEGAYQETQYF.

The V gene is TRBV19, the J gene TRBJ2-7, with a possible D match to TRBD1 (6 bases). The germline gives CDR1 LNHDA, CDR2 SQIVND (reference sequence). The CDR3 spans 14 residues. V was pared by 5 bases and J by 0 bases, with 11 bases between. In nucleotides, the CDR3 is TGTGCCAGTAGTTTCACAGGGAGCTCCTACGAGCAGTACTTC. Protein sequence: CASSFTGSSYEQYF.

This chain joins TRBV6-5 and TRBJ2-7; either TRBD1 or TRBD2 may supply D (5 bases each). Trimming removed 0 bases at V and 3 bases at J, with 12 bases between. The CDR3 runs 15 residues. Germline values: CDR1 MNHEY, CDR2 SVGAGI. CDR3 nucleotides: TGTGCCAGCAGTTACTCGAAAGTTGGGGGCTACGAGCAGTACTTC. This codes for CASSYSKVGGYEQYF.

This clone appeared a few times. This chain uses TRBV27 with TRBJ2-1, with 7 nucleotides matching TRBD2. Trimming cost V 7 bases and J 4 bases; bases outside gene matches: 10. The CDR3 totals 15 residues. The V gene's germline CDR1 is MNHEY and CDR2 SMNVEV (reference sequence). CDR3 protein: CASTDAGAGYNEQFF. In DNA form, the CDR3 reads TGTGCCAGCACCGACGCTGGAGCGGGATACAATGAGCAGTTCTTC.

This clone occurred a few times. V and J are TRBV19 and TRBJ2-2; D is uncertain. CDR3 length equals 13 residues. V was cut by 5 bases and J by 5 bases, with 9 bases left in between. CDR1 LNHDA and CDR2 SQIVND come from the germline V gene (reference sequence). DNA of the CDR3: TGTGCCAGTAGTCCGCGTCGGACCGGGGAGCTGTTTTTT. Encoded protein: CASSPRRTGELFF. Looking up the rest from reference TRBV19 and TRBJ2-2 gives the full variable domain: DGGITQSPKYLFRKEGQNVTLSCEQNLNHDAMYWYRQDPGQGLRLIYYSQIVNDFQKGDIAEGYSVSREKKESFPLTVTSAQKNPTAFYLCASSPRRTGELFFGEGSRLTVL.

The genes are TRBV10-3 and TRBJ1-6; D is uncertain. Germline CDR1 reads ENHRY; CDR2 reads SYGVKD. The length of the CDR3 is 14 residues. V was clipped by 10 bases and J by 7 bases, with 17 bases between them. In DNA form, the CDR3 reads TGTGCCACCGCAGACAATGGAGGAAATTCACCCCTCCACTTT. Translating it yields CATADNGGNSPLHF.

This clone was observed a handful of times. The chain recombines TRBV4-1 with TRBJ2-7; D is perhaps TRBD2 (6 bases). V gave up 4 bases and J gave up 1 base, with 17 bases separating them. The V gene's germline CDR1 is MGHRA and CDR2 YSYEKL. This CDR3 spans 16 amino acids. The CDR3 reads CASSRMGGPGSYEQYF. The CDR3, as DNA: TGCGCCAGCAGCCGAATGGGGGGACCTGGTTCCTACGAGCAGTACTTC.

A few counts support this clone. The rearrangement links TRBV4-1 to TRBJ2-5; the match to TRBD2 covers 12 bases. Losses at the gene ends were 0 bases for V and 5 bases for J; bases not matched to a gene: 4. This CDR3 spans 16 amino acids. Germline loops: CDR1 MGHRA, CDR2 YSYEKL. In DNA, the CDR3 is TGCGCCAGCAGCCAAGATCAAGGGACTAGCGGGGAGACCCAGTACTTC. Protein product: CASSQDQGTSGETQYF.